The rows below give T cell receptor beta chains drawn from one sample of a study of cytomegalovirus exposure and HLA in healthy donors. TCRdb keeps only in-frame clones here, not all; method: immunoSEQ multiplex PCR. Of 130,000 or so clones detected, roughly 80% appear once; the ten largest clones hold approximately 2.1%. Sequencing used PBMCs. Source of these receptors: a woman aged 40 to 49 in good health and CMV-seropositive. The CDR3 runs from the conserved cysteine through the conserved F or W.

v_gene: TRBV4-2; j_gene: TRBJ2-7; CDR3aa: CASSQAEVGLAGAHEQYF
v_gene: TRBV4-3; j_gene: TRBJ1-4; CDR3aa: CASSQSSGGNEKLFF
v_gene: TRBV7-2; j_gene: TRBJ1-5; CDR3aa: CASSLGVGQPQHF
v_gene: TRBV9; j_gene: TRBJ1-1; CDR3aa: CASSERGGTNMNTEAFF
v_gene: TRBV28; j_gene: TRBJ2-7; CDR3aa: CASSLGPSYEQYF
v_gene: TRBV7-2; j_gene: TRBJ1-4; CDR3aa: CASSRGWEGEKLFF
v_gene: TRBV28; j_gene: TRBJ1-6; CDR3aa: CASAAQRTNSPLHF
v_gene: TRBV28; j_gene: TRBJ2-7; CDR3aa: CASSSSYYEQYF
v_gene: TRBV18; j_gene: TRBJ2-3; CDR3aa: CASSPRGLAGGGTDTQYF
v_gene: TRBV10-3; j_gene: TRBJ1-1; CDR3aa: CAISEGSPGNTEAFF
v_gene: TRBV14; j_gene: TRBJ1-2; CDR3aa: CASSQRGTGRAYTF
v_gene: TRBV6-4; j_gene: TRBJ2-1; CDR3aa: CASSPLADAYNEQFF
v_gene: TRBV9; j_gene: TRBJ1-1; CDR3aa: CASSVVGTGGGTEAFF
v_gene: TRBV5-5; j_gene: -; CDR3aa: CASSSQTGGGYEQYF
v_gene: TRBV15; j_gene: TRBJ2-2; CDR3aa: CATRRGRTGNTGELFF
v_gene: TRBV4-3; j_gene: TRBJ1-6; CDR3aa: CASSLERGTGFSPLHF
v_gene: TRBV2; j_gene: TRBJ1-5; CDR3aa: CASSGETGRNQPQHF
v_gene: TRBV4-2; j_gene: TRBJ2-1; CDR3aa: CASSQSGTRGRDEQFF
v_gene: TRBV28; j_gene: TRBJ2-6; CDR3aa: CASSSPTIRVTGANVLTF
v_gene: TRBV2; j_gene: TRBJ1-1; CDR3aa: CASSARTGDYTEAFF
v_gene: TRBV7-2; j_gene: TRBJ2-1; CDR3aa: CASSLDSTGSYNEQFF
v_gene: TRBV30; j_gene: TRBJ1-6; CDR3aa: CAWSLGGGNSPLHF
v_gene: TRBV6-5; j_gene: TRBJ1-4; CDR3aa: CASRVGGARGELFF
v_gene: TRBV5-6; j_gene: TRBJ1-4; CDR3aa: CASSPATNEKLFF
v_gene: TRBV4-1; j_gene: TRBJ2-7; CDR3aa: CASSLLTGVEDEQYF
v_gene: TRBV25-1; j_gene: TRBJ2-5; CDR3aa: CASSVVGVQETQYF
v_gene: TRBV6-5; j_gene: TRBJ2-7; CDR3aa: CASSKREGLYEQYF
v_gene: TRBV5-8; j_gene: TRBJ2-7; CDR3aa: CASSSAGQLLMYEQYF
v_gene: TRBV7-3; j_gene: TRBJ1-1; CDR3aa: CASSLTGQGAGTEAFF
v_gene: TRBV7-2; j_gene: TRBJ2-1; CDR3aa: CASSDNNLNEQFF
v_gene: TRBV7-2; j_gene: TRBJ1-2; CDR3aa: CASSTRTAHYGYTF
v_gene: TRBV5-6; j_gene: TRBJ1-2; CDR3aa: CASSLGRKDGYTF
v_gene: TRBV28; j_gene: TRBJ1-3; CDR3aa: CASSRDSFSGNTIYF
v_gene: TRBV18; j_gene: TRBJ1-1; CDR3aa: CASSLTGQTNTEAFF
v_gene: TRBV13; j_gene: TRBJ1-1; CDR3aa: CASSLSTGKNTEAFF
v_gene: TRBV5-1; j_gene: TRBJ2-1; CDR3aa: CASSSDSYNEQFF
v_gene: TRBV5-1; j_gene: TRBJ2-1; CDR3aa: CASSLPSNEQFF
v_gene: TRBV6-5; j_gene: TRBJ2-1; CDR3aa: CASSYDPGTGKFF